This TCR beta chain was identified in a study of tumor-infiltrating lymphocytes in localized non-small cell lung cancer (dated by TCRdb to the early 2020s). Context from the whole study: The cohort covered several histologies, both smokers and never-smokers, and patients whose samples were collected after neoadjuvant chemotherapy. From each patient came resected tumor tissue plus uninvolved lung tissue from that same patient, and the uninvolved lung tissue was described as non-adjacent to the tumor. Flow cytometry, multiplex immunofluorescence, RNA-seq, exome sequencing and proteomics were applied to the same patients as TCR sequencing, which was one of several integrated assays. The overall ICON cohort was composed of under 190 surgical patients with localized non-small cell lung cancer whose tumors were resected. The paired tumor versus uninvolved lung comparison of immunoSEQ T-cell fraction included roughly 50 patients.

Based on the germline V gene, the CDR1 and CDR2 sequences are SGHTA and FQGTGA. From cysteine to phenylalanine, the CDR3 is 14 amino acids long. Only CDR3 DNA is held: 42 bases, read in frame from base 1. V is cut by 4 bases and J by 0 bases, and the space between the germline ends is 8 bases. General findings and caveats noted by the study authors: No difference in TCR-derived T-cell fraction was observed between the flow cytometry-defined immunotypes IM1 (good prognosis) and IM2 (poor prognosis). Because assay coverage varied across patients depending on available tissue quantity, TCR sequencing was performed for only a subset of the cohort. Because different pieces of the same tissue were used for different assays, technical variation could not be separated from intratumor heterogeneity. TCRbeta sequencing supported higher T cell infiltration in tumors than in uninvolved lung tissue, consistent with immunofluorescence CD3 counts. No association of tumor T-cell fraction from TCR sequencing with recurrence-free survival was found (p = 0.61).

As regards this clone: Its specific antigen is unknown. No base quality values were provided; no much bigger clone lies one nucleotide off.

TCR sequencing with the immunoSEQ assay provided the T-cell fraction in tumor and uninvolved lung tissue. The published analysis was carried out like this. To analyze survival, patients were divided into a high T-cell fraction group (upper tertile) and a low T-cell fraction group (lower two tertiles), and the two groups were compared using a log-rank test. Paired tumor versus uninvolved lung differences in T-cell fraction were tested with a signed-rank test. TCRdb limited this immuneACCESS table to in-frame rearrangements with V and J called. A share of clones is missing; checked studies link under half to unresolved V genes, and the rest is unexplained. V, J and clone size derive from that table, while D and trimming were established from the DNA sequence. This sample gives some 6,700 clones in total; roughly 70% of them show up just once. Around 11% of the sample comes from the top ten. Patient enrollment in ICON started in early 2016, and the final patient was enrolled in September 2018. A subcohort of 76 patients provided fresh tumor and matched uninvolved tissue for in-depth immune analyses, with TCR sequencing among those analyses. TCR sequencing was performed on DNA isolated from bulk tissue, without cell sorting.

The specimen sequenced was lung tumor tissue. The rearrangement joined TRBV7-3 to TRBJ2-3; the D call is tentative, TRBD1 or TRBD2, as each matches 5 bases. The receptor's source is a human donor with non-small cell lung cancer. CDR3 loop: CASSWDHSTDTQYF. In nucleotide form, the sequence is TGTGCCAGCAGCTGGGACCATAGCACAGATACGCAGTATTTT.